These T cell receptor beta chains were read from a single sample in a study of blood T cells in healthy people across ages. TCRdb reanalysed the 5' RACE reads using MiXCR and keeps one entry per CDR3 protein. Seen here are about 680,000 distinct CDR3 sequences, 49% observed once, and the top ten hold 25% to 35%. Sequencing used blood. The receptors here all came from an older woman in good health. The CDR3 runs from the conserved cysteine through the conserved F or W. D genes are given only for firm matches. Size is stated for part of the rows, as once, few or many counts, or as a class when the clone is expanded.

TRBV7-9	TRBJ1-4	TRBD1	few	TGTGCCAGCAGCCCGATTGGGGACAGGGACGAAAAACTGTTTTTT	CASSPIGDRDEKLFF
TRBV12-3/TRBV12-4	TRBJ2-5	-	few	TGTGCCAGCAGTACAGACGAGACCCAGTACTTC	CASSTDETQYF
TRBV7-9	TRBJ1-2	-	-	TGTGCCAGCGAAGGCCCCGCGACGTCCGGCTACACCTTC	CASEGPATSGYTF
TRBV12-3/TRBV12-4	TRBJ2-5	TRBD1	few	TGTGCCAGCAGCCAGGACAGGGACGAAGAGACCCAGTACTTC	CASSQDRDEETQYF
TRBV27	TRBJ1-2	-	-	TGTGCCAGCAGTCCCGTCTCACCGAACTATGGCTACACCTTC	CASSPVSPNYGYTF
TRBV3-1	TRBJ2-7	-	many	TGTGCCAGCAGCCGGAGGGACAGAGCCTACGAGCAGTACTTC	CASSRRDRAYEQYF
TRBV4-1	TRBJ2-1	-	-	TGCGCCAGCAGCCCACTACCGGGAGTTAGCTACAATGAGCAGTTCTTC	CASSPLPGVSYNEQFF
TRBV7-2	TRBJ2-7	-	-	TGTGCCAGCAGCTTAGTGACCGGGGCCATCCACGAGCAGTACTTC	CASSLVTGAIHEQYF
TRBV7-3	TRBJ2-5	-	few	TGTGCCAGCAGCGTAAGACAGCAAGAGACCCAGTACTTC	CASSVRQQETQYF
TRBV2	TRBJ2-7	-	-	TGTGCCAGCAGTGATGTGGGACAAGGCTACGAGCAGTACTTC	CASSDVGQGYEQYF
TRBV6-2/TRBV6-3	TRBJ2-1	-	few	TGTGCCAGCAGTTACGGGACACGCTACAATGAGCAGTTCTTC	CASSYGTRYNEQFF
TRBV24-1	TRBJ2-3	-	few	TGTGCCACCAGTGCGGCACTTACAGATACGCAGTATTTT	CATSAALTDTQYF
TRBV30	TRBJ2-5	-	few	TGTGCCTGGAGTTTTACCCGGGACACCCAAGAGACCCAGTACTTC	CAWSFTRDTQETQYF
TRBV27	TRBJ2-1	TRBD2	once	TGTGCCAGCAGTTTATTCTTAGCGGGGTACAATGAGCAGTTCTTC	CASSLFLAGYNEQFF
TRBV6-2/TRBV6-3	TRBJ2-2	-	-	TGTGCCAGCAGTTACTCGAACGAGGCTAGCGAGGCCGGGGAGCTGTTTTTT	CASSYSNEASEAGELFF
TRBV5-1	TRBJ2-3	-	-	TGCGCCAGCAGCAAGACAGGAGTTAGCACAGATACGCAGTATTTT	CASSKTGVSTDTQYF
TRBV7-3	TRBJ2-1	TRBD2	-	TGTGCCAGCAGCTTAAGGGTTCAGCGGGAGTCCTCCAATGAGCAGTTCTTC	CASSLRVQRESSNEQFF
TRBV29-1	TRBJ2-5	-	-	TGCAGCGTTGATTCTAGCTCGGCTGAGACCCAGTACTTC	CSVDSSSAETQYF
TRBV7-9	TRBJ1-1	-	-	TGTGCCAGCTCGTCCAACACTGAAGCTTTCTTT	CASSSNTEAFF
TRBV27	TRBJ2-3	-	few	TGTGCCAGCAGACTCCTAAGCACAGATACGCAGTATTTT	CASRLLSTDTQYF
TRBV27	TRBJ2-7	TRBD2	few	TGTGCCAGCAGTTCTACGGCCGGGACTAGCGGGAGTTTTCGGTACGAGCAGTACTTC	CASSSTAGTSGSFRYEQYF
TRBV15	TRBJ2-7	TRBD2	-	TGTGCCACCAGCAGAGAACATACCGGGACTAGCGGGACCCTCAACTCAATGAAGCAGTACTTC	CATSREHTGTSGTLNSMKQYF
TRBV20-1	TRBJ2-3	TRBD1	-	TGCAGTGCTAAGCTCCGGGACAGGGGCACAGATACGCAGTATTTT	CSAKLRDRGTDTQYF
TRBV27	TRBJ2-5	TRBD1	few	TGTGCCAGCAGCGGGACAGGGGATGGGGAAGAGACCCAGTACTTC	CASSGTGDGEETQYF
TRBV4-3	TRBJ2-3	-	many	TGCGCCAGCAGCCAAGATTTCGGCAGGGGGAGGTTTTCGACAGATACGCAGTATTTT	CASSQDFGRGRFSTDTQYF
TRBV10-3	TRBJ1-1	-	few	TGTGCCATCAAAAGGGAACAGAACACTGAAGCTTTCTTT	CAIKREQNTEAFF
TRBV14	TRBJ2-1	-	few	TGTGCCAGCGGGGACGGGAGTATCTACAATGAGCAGTTCTTC	CASGDGSIYNEQFF
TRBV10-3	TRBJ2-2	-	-	TGTGCCATCAGTGAGCCTAGCCCCGGGGAGCTGTTTTTT	CAISEPSPGELFF
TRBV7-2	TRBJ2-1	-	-	TGTGCCAGCAGCCCCCGACAGCACAATGAGCAGTTCTTC	CASSPRQHNEQFF
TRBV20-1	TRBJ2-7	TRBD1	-	TGCAGTGCACCAACAGGGGCCTTCTCCTACGAGCAGTACTTC	CSAPTGAFSYEQYF
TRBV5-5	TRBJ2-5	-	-	TGTGCCAGCAGCTATATGACATTGCCTTCGGAGACCCAGTACTTC	CASSYMTLPSETQYF
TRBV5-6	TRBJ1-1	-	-	TGTGCCAGCAGCTTGCGACGGGCTGAAGCTTTCTTT	CASSLRRAEAFF
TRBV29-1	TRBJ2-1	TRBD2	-	TGCAGCGTTGGACATAGCGGGAGGGCCTCCTACAATGAGCAGTTCTTC	CSVGHSGRASYNEQFF
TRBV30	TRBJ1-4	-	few	TGTGCCTGGAGTGTCGGAGAAAAACTGTTTTTT	CAWSVGEKLFF
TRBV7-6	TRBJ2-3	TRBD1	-	TGTGCCAGCAGCCCCCGGACAGGGCTAGCCTCAGATACGCAGTATTTT	CASSPRTGLASDTQYF
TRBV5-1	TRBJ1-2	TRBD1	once	TGCGCCAGCAGCCGCGGACAGGTAGCTAACTATGGCTACACCTTC	CASSRGQVANYGYTF
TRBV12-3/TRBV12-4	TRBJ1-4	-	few	TGTGCCAGCAGTTCGACAGGACATAATGAAAAACTGTTTTTT	CASSSTGHNEKLFF
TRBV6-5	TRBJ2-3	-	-	TGTGCCAGCAGTTATTCGGCTCGCTTTGGCGATACGCAGTATTTT	CASSYSARFGDTQYF
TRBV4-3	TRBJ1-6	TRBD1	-	TGCGCCAGCAGCCAGGCACCCGGGACAGGGAGAGATTCACCCCTCCACTTT	CASSQAPGTGRDSPLHF
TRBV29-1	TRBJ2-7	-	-	TGCAGCGTTGTTACAGGGACCTCCTACGAGCAGTACTTC	CSVVTGTSYEQYF
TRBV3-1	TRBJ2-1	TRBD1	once	TGTGCCAGCGCCCGAGGTCGGGACAGGGGGGTGTTCTTC	CASARGRDRGVFF
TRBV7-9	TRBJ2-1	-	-	TGTGCCAGCAGCTTTCAGGGGCCAACCTACAATGAGCAGTTCTTC	CASSFQGPTYNEQFF
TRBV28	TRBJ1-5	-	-	TGTGGGGGGGGATCTGGCAATCAGCCCCAGCATTTT	CGGGSGNQPQHF
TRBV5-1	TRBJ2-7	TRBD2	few	TGCGCCAGCAGCGATCCTAGCGGGAGCAACGAGCAGTACTTC	CASSDPSGSNEQYF
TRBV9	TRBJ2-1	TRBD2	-	TGTGCCAGCAGCAAGGGACTAGCGGACCCCTACAATGAGCAGTTCTTC	CASSKGLADPYNEQFF
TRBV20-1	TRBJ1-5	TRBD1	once	TGCAGTGCTATCCTAGGGGGACAGGGCAATCAGCCCCAGCATTTT	CSAILGGQGNQPQHF
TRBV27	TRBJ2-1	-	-	TGTGCCAGCAGTTCGGTCCCCAGGATCAATGAGCAGTTCTTC	CASSSVPRINEQFF
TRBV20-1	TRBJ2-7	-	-	TGCAGTGCTAGAGGACGCCGCTCCTACGAGCAGTACTTC	CSARGRRSYEQYF